One T cell receptor beta chain is described in this entry. Its antigen is not known. The germline V and J ends were trimmed by 4 bases and 5 bases, with 10 bases remaining between them. Germline V gene lookup returns CDR1 KGHDR and CDR2 SFDVKD. The CDR3 extends over 13 amino acids. The data stem from a study of T-cell reconstitution after alpha-beta-depleted transplantation in children. General observations from the study: Surviving recipient T cells and thymic progenitors underlay high day-60 TCRbeta diversity in some patients. One year after transplant, T-cell counts and diversity came mostly from newly produced T cells. Roughly two months post-transplant, alpha-beta T cells reportedly originated from several hundred graft clones that had expanded.

Unique molecular identifiers were incorporated into the prepared TCRbeta library. TCRdb used MiXCR to reprocess the PCR reads, holding one entry per CDR3 protein. The sample contains about 420,000 distinct CDR3 sequences, 16% of which appear only once. Source: PBMCs, mostly from graft donor cells, taken 360 days after TCRalphabeta/CD19-depleted stem cell transplant. This receptor was identified in a boy younger than two who had a stem cell transplant for Wiskott-Aldrich syndrome, so the T cells may come from the graft donor. The genes are TRBV24-1 and TRBJ2-5; D possibly uses TRBD1 or TRBD2 (5 bases each). The CDR3: CATSEAGTETQYF. The DNA for the CDR3 is TGTGCCACCAGTGAGGCAGGGACGGAGACCCAGTACTTC.